Detailed here is one TCR beta chain. Antigen unknown. This table comes from immunoSEQ multiplex PCR, and its TCRdb copy is limited to in-frame clones, with some not included. The sample gives 50,000 to 60,000 clones, 70% to 80% of which show up once; 1% to 1.5% is in the top ten. This sample was taken from a study of OX40 agonist ivuxolimab in advanced cancers. Study-level points and caveats: Relative to CD4+, CD8+ T cells held more expanded clones on average. Also present in some nonresponders was a low level of normalized T-cell clonal expansion.

Looked up from germline, CDR1 is SEHNR and CDR2 is FQNEAQ (reference sequence). V was cut by 0 bases and J by 7 bases, with 15 bases left in between. The CDR3 covers 16 residues. This sequence originates from an adult with an advanced solid tumor such as melanoma, head and neck, liver or kidney cancer. This chain links TRBV7-9 with TRBJ2-2; D possibly corresponds to TRBD2 (6 bases). Specimen: CD4+ or CD8+ T cells sorted from blood, collected in a trial of the OX40 agonist ivuxolimab. The CDR3 region has the DNA TGTGCCAGCAGCTTAGCCGGGACTCCACTCGGCGGGGAGCTGTTTTTT. The encoded protein is CASSLAGTPLGGELFF. The full variable domain, in which reference TRBV7-9 and TRBJ2-2 provide the parts outside the CDR3, is DTGVSQNPRHKITKRGQNVTFRCDPISEHNRLYWYRQTLGQGPEFLTYFQNEAQLEKSRLLSDRFSAERPKGSFSTLEIQRTEQGDSAMYLCASSLAGTPLGGELFFGEGSRLTVL.